The rows below give T cell receptor beta chains drawn from one sample of a study of shared clonotypes between healthy human individuals. The data were produced by immunoSEQ multiplex PCR, yet TCRdb's version contains in-frame clones alone and is incomplete. The data contain some 2 million clones, around 96% of them singletons. Sequencing was done on a sample of naive CD8+ T cells sorted from blood. These TCRs come from a man between 18 and 35 years old in good health. Both conserved end residues are part of each CDR3. D genes are given only for firm matches. A row's size may be missing; if present it is once, few, many or a size class.

abundance	v_gene	j_gene	d_gene	CDR3nt	CDR3aa
NA	TRBV9	TRBJ2-3	NA	TGTGCCAGCAGCGTAGTAGTAGAGGGGGGCACAGATACGCAGTATTTT	CASSVVVEGGTDTQYF
NA	TRBV4-1	TRBJ2-7	NA	TGCGCCAGCAGCCCCGGAACAGGGAGCTACGAGCAGTACTTC	CASSPGTGSYEQYF
NA	TRBV25-1	TRBJ2-1	TRBD2	TGTGCCAGCAGTGAATGGGTAGCGGGGGTGCATGAGCAGTTCTTC	CASSEWVAGVHEQFF
NA	TRBV4-3	TRBJ2-3	NA	TGCGCCAGCAGCCAAGAATTTGCTAGTACTAGCACAGATACGCAGTATTTT	CASSQEFASTSTDTQYF
NA	TRBV2	TRBJ2-3	NA	TGTGCCAGCGAGGGGAGCACAGATACGCAGTATTTT	CASEGSTDTQYF
NA	TRBV29-1	TRBJ2-1	NA	TGCAGCGCAAACGCGGGGACTGGCAATGAGCAGTTCTTC	CSANAGTGNEQFF
NA	TRBV27	TRBJ2-3	TRBD2	TGTGCCAGCAGCAGTGGGACTAGCGGGAAACATACGCAGTATTTT	CASSSGTSGKHTQYF
once	TRBV5-6	TRBJ2-5	NA	TGTGCCAGCAGCTTGGCGGGGCCCCAAGAGACCCAGTACTTC	CASSLAGPQETQYF
NA	TRBV11-2	TRBJ2-2	NA	TGTGCCAGCAGCACCGACAGGACGGTAGACACCGGGGAGCTGTTTTTT	CASSTDRTVDTGELFF
NA	TRBV15	TRBJ1-1	NA	TGTGCCACCAGCAGATTTACTGAAGCTTTCTTT	CATSRFTEAFF
NA	TRBV4-3	TRBJ2-1	TRBD2	TGCGCCAGCAGCCGAATTCTCGCGGGAGCGAATGAGCAGTTCTTC	CASSRILAGANEQFF
NA	TRBV6-6	TRBJ2-7	NA	TGTGCCAGCAGTGGAGAGTCCTACGAGCAGTACTTC	CASSGESYEQYF
NA	TRBV9	TRBJ2-2	NA	TGTGCCAGCAGCTCCCCCCAGGTCTGGGAGCGGCCAAACACCGGGGAGCTGTTTTTT	CASSSPQVWERPNTGELFF
NA	TRBV10-2	TRBJ2-7	NA	TGCGCCAGCAGTGGCGGGGTCATCGAGCAGTACTTC	CASSGGVIEQYF
NA	TRBV7-9	TRBJ1-1	NA	TGTGCCAGCAGCGATATCGGGATAGGGTCGTCTGAAGCTTTCTTT	CASSDIGIGSSEAFF